The source of this TCR beta chain is a study of blood T cell repertoires in COVID-19. The repertoire was sequenced with immunoSEQ multiplex PCR; TCRdb's copy has only in-frame clones and lacks some. The sample has tens of thousands of clones; about three quarters are singletons. V shed 2 bases and J 7 bases; nucleotides not matched to a gene: 3. Per germline, CDR1 MNHNS and CDR2 SASEGT. This CDR3 comprises 13 residues. This clonotype originated in a human donor in a cohort sampled during active COVID-19. This chain connects TRBV6-1 to TRBJ2-5; 8 bases are a match to TRBD2. Sequencing was carried out using peripheral blood. CDR3 bases: TGTGCCAGCAGTGAAATCCGGGGGGGGACCCAGTACTTC. Its translation is CASSEIRGGTQYF.